This TCR beta chain was sequenced in a study of beta chain features in type 1 diabetes. With regard to this clone: The target antigen is unknown.

Germline V gene lookup returns CDR1 DFQATT and CDR2 SNEGSKA (reference sequence). The CDR3 has 10 residues. V was shortened by 3 bases and J by 5 bases, with 4 bases between the two germline ends. The isolated RNA, all of it, was reverse transcribed, so expressed TCRB transcripts were what got sequenced. Only in-frame clones appear in the TCRdb table, and some are missing; sequencing was by immunoSEQ multiplex PCR. The top ten clones hold roughly 0.99% of a sample with 310,000 or so clones, 7% to 10% of them seen once. Findings and limits, study-wide: Naive, central memory and regulatory TCRB repertoires appeared more similar among patients than healthy donors. Moderate but significant shortening of TCRB CDR3s was recorded in all four CD4+ subsets from Type 1 diabetes patients.

The chain joins TRBV20-1 to TRBJ2-5; D gene unclear. Sequenced sample: central memory CD4+ T cells from blood. This clonotype originated in a man aged 30 to 45 with type 1 diabetes. CDR3 residues: CSARSETQYF. CDR3 DNA: TGCAGTGCTAGGTCCGAGACCCAGTACTTC.